The 10 T cell receptor beta chains below all came from one sample that was sequenced in a study of shared clonotypes between healthy human individuals (dated by TCRdb to 2020 to 2021). For the CD8 naive samples, CD45RO-negative cells were positively selected for CCR7, yielding a CD45RA+CCR7+ population from which TemRA cells were excluded. Receptor libraries were prepared by the immunoSEQ multiplex PCR assay. This immuneACCESS table, as held by TCRdb, lists in-frame sequences with V and J called but not all clones. Of the missing ones, under half trace to an unresolved V gene in checked studies; the others have no known cause. For this sample the table gives about 2.1 million clones, of which around 93% were detected only once. Under 2% of the sample belongs to the ten largest clones. Sequencing was done on a sample of naive CD8+ T cells from PBMCs. The cell subset or site label on this specimen signifies: CD45RA+CCR7+. The receptors derive from a young man in good health. Some clones in this sample may be carry-over from other donors' samples.

V usage is TRBV27 and J usage is TRBJ2-2, with a weak D call TRBD1 (6 bases). V was cut by 6 bases and J by 5 bases, with 16 bases left in between. The germline V gene has CDR1 MNHEY and CDR2 SMNVEV (reference sequence). This CDR3 is 15 amino acids long. The CDR3 reads CASSPGTLLTGELFF. CDR3 DNA: TGTGCCAGCAGCCCCGGGACACTTTTAACCGGGGAGCTGTTTTTT.

The chain uses TRBV11-2 and TRBJ2-1, with TRBD2 matching over 12 bases. Germline V gives CDR1 SGHAT, CDR2 FQNNGV. The V segment lost 5 bases and the J segment 4 bases; nucleotides outside the gene matches: 3. This CDR3 has 15 residues. Here the CDR3 reads CASSVLAGGYNEQFF. The CDR3 DNA is TGTGCCAGCAGCGTACTAGCGGGGGGATACAATGAGCAGTTCTTC.

Notes on this clone: The same CDR3 can be traced to other DNA sequences in this sample. The V gene is TRBV28, the J gene TRBJ2-3, with 7 bases aligning to TRBD2. This CDR3 has 14 residues. The germline V gene encodes CDR1 MDHEN and CDR2 SYDVKM. V lost 6 bases and J lost 2; bases outside the gene matches: 5. This CDR3 is CASSLLAATDTQYF. Here the CDR3 DNA reads TGTGCCAGCAGCCTTCTAGCGGCCACAGATACGCAGTATTTT. The full variable domain, rest sourced from reference TRBV28 and TRBJ2-3, is DVKVTQSSRYLVKRTGEKVFLECVQDMDHENMFWYRQDPGLGLRLIYFSYDVKMKEKGDIPEGYSVSREKKERFSLILESASTNQTSMYLCASSLLAATDTQYFGPGTRLTVL.

Only one count was recorded for this clone. This chain connects TRBV19 to TRBJ2-7, with 8 nucleotides matching TRBD2. Germline V gene data show CDR1 as LNHDA and CDR2 as SQIVND (reference sequence). This CDR3 spans 17 amino acids. Germline trimming cut 3 bases from V and 0 bases from J; bases unmatched to any gene: 10. This chain's CDR3 is CASSMSGSHYSSYEQYF. The DNA for the CDR3 is TGTGCCAGTAGTATGAGCGGGAGCCACTATAGCTCCTACGAGCAGTACTTC.

The V call is TRBV5-8, the J call TRBJ2-5; TRBD1 might be the D (5 bases). The CDR3 length is 15 residues. Trimming pared 6 bases from V and 1 base from J, leaving 16 bases between. Germline CDR1 and CDR2: SGHTS and YDEGEE. CDR3 in amino acids: CASTQVPDTQETQYF. CDR3 nucleotides: TGTGCCAGCACCCAGGTCCCGGACACCCAAGAGACCCAGTACTTC.

This chain uses TRBV9 with TRBJ2-2; D is uncertain. The V and J ends lost 4 bases and 0 bases respectively, with 16 bases between them. The germline V gene encodes CDR1 SGDLS and CDR2 YYNGEE. This CDR3 region has 17 residues. The CDR3 DNA follows: TGTGCCAGCAGCCACGGACGCAACAAACCGAACACCGGGGAGCTGTTTTTT. Translation gives CASSHGRNKPNTGELFF. The full variable domain, in which reference TRBV9 and TRBJ2-2 provide the parts outside the CDR3, is DSGVTQTPKHLITATGQRVTLRCSPRSGDLSVYWYQQSLDQGLQFLIQYYNGEERAKGNILERFSAQQFPDLHSELNLSSLELGDSALYFCASSHGRNKPNTGELFFGEGSRLTVL.

The CDR3 sequence: CASSAVAGVDNEQFF. CDR3 DNA sequence: TGTGCCAGCAGTGCGGTAGCGGGAGTAGACAATGAGCAGTTCTTC. The chain recombines TRBV6-5 with TRBJ2-1, with 9 bases identical to TRBD2. This CDR3 contains 15 residues. V was clipped by 5 bases and J by 5 bases; unmatched bases: 7. Germline CDR1 MNHEY, CDR2 SVGAGI.

CDR3 region: CASSRHPRGSTDTQYF. CDR3 nucleotide sequence: TGTGCCAGCAGCCGCCACCCCCGGGGCAGCACAGATACGCAGTATTTT. This chain joins TRBV4-2 and TRBJ2-3; D possibly uses TRBD1 or TRBD2 (5 bases each). V shed 4 bases and J shed 0 bases, with 14 bases lying between them. Looked up from germline, CDR1 is LGHNA and CDR2 is YNFKEQ. This CDR3 region has 16 residues.

The chain combines TRBV7-9 with TRBJ2-2; no clear D gene. CDR3 length equals 13 residues. Trimming removed 5 bases at V and 5 bases at J, with 9 bases between. Germline V gene lookup returns CDR1 SEHNR and CDR2 FQNEAQ (reference sequence). This chain's CDR3 is CASSNTRTGELFF. As DNA, the CDR3 is TGTGCCAGCAGCAACACTCGGACCGGGGAGCTGTTTTTT.

V gene TRBV7-3 combines with J gene TRBJ2-2; TRBD2 matches 16 bases. This CDR3 comprises 20 residues. Germline V lookup: CDR1 SGHTA, CDR2 FQGTGA. Trimming took 3 bases from V and 4 from J; bases not matched to a gene: 11. The CDR3: CASSLTRGTSGRVGTGELFF. The CDR3, as DNA: TGTGCCAGCAGCTTGACCCGCGGGACTAGCGGGAGGGTGGGCACCGGGGAGCTGTTTTTT.